Only a few counts were recorded for the clone carrying this T cell receptor (beta chain). As yet, its antigen is unknown. The sample is drawn from a study of T cells in Graves' hyperthyroidism and ophthalmopathy. V shed 4 bases and J shed 2 bases, with 9 bases lying between them. CDR1 is SGHDT, CDR2 YYEEEE, per germline. The CDR3 has 13 amino acids. A Clinical Activity Score of at least 3, a NOSPECS grade of at least 4 and a duration under 3 months were recorded in the ophthalmopathy patients. Diagnosis rested on symptoms, serum thyroxine and TRAb, thyroid ultrasound, and orbital computed tomography. The PBMCs were taken from around 9 ml of fresh peripheral blood. The CDR3 regions of TCR beta were amplified from RNA transcripts. The TCR CDR3 was amplified in a first-round RT-PCR using the HTBI primer set. TCRdb used MiXCR to reprocess the multiplex PCR reads, holding one entry per CDR3 protein. The data hold 400,000 to 500,000 distinct CDR3 sequences, with approximately 15% observed a single time.

The study's findings and limits: The authors' 13 V-J model separated ophthalmopathy from stable hyperthyroidism.

This chain joins TRBV5-6 and TRBJ1-2; D call uncertain. The TCR comes from a man younger than 35 with Graves' ophthalmopathy. The sample comprised blood. CDR3 DNA: TGTGCCAGCAGCCCGATAGAAAACTATGGCTACACCTTC. It is translated as CASSPIENYGYTF.